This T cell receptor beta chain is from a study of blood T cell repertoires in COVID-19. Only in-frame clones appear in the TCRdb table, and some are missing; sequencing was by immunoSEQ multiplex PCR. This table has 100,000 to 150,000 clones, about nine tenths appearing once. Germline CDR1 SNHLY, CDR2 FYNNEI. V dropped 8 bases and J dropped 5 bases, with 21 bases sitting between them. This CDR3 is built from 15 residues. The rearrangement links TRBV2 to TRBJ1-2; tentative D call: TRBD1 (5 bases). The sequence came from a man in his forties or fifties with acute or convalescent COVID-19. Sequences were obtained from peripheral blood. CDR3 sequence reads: CASSLGALDAYGYTF. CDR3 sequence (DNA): TGTGCCAGCTCTCTTGGGGCCCTTGATGCGTATGGCTACACCTTC.